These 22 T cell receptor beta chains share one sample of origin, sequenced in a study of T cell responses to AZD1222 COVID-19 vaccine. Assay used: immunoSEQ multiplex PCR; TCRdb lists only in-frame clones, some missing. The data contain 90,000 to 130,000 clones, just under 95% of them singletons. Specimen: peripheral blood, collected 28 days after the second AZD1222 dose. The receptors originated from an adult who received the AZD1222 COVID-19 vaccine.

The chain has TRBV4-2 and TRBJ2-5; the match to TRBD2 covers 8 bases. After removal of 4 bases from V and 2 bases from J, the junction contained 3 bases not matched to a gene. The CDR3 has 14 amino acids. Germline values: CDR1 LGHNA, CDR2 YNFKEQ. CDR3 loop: CASSPGGQQETQYF. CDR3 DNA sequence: TGTGCCAGCAGCCCGGGGGGGCAACAAGAGACCCAGTACTTC.

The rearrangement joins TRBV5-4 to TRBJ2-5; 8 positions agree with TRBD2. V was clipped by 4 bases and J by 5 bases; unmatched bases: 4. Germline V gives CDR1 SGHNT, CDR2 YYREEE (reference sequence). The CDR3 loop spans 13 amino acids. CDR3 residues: CASSPRLAETQYF. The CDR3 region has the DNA TGTGCCAGCAGCCCTCGACTAGCGGAGACCCAGTACTTC.

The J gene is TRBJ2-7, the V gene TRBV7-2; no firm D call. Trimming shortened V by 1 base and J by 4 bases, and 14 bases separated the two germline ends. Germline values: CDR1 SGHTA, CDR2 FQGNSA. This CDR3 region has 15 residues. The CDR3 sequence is CASSLVAVRSYEQYF. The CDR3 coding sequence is TGTGCCAGCAGCTTAGTGGCTGTCAGGAGTTACGAGCAGTACTTC.

CDR3 in amino acids: CASSQDFGTGGENIQYF. For the CDR3, the DNA is TGCGCCAGCAGCCAAGATTTCGGGACAGGGGGCGAAAACATTCAGTACTTC. The rearrangement links TRBV4-3 to TRBJ2-4, with 12 positions matching TRBD1. Germline CDR1 reads LGHNA; CDR2 reads YSLEER. J gave up 5 bases and V 0 bases, and 5 bases lay outside the gene matches. CDR3 length equals 17 residues.

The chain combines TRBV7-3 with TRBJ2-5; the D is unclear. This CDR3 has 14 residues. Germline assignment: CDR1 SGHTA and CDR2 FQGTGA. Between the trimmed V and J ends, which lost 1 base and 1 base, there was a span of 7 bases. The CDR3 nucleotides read TGTGCCAGCAGCTTAAGGGCAGCCCAAGAGACCCAGTACTTC. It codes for CASSLRAAQETQYF.

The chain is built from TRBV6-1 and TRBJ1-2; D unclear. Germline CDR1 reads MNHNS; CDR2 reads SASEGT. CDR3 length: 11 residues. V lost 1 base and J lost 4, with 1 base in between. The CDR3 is CASSEGYGYTF. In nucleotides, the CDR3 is TGTGCCAGCAGTGAAGGCTATGGCTACACCTTC.

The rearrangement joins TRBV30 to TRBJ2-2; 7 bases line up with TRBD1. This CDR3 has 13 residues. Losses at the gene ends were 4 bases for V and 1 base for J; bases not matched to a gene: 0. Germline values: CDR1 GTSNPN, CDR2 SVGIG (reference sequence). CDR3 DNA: TGTGCCTGGAACAGGGGGAACACCGGGGAGCTGTTTTTT. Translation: CAWNRGNTGELFF.

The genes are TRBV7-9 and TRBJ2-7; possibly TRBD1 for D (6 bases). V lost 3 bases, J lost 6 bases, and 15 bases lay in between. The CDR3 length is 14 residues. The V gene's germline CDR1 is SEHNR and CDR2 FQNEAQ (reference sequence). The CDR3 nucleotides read TGTGCCAGCAGCTTCGGACTTTTGGGGGCCGAGCAGTACTTC. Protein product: CASSFGLLGAEQYF.

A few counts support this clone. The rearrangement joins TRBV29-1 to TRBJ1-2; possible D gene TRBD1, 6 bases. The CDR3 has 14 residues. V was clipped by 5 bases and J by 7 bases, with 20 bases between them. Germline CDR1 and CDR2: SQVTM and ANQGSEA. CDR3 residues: CSVLPVQGGGGYTF. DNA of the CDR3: TGCAGCGTTTTACCAGTACAGGGAGGGGGTGGCTACACCTTC.

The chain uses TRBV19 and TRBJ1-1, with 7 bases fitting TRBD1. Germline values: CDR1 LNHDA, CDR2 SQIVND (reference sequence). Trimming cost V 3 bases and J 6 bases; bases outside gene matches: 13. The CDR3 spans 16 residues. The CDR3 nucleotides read TGTGCCAGTAGTATGGAAGAGGGACAGCCGGGGGCTGAAGCTTTCTTT. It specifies CASSMEEGQPGAEAFF. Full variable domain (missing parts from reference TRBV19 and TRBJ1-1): DGGITQSPKYLFRKEGQNVTLSCEQNLNHDAMYWYRQDPGQGLRLIYYSQIVNDFQKGDIAEGYSVSREKKESFPLTVTSAQKNPTAFYLCASSMEEGQPGAEAFFGQGTRLTVV.

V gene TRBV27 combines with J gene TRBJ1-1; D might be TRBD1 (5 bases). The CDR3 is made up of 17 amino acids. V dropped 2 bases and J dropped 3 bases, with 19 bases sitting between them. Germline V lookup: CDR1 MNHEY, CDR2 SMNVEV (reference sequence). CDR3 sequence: CASSLSTGLIGDTEAFF. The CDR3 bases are TGTGCCAGCAGTTTAAGTACAGGCTTGATAGGGGACACTGAAGCTTTCTTT.

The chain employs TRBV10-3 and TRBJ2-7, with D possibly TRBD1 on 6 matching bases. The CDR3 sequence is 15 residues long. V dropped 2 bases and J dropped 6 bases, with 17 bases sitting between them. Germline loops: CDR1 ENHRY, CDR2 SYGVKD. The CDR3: CAISEPSQTGPEQYF. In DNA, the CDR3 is TGTGCCATCAGTGAGCCCTCCCAGACAGGACCCGAGCAGTACTTC.

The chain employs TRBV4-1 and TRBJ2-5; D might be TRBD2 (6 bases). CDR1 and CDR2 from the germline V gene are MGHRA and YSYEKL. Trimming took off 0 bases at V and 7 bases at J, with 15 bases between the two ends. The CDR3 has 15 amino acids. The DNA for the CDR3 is TGCGCCAGCAGCCAAGATTCCCGGGACTCCGGGACCCAGTACTTC. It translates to CASSQDSRDSGTQYF.

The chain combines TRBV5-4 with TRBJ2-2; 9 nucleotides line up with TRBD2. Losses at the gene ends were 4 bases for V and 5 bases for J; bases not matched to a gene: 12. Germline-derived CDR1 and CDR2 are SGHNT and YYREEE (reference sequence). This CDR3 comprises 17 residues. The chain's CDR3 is CASSHPGGGARTGELFF. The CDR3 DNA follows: TGTGCCAGCAGCCACCCGGGCGGGGGGGCGAGAACCGGGGAGCTGTTTTTT.

CDR3 in amino acids: CATSDQGQGGYGYTF. The DNA of the CDR3 is TGTGCCACCAGTGACCAGGGACAGGGAGGCTATGGCTACACCTTC. The V and J genes are TRBV24-1 and TRBJ1-2; 9 bases agree with TRBD1. The CDR3 spans 15 residues. Trimming cost V 4 bases and J 4 bases; bases outside gene matches: 6. Germline V lookup: CDR1 KGHDR, CDR2 SFDVKD.

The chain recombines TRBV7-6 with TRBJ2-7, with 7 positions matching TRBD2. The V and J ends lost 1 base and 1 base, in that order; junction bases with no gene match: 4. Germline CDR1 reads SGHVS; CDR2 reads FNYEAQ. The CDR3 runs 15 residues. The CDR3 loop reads CASSLVTGGSYEQYF. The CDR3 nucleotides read TGTGCCAGCAGCTTAGTCACGGGGGGATCCTACGAGCAGTACTTC.

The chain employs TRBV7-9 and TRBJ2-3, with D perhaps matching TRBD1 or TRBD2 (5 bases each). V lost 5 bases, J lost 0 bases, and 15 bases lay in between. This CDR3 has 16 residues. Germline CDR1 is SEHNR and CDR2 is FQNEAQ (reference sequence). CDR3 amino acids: CASSPGRILSTDTQYF. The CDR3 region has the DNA TGTGCCAGCAGCCCGGGACGCATTCTTAGCACAGATACGCAGTATTTT.

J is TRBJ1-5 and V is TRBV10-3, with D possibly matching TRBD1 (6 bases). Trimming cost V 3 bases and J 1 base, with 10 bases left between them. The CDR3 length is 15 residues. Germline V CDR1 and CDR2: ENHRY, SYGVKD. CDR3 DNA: TGTGCCATCAGTGATCCGGGGGCAAGCAATCAGCCCCAGCATTTT. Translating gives CAISDPGASNQPQHF.

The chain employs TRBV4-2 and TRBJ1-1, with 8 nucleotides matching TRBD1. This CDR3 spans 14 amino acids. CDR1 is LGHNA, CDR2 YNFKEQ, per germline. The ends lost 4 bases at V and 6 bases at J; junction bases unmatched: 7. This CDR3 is CASSRDTRGPEAFF. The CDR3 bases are TGTGCCAGCAGCCGAGACACCAGGGGGCCTGAAGCTTTCTTT.

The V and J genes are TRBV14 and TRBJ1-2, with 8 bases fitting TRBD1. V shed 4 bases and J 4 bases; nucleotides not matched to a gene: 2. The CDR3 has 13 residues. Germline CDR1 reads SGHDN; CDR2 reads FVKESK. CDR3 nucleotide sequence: TGTGCCAGCAGCCCGGGGACAGGCTATGGCTACACCTTC. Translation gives CASSPGTGYGYTF.

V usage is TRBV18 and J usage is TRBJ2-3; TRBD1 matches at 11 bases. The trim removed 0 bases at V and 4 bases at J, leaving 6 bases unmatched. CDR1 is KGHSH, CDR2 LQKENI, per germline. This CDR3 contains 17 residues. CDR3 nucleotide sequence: TGTGCCAGCTCACCACCGAGTTGGACAGGGGGCGCAGATACGCAGTATTTT. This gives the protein CASSPPSWTGGADTQYF.

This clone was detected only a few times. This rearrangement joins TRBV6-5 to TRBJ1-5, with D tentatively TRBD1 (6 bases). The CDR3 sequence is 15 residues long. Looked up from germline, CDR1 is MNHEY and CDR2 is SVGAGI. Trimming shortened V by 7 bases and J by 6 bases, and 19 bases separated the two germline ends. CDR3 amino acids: CASTTAPQGGQPQHF. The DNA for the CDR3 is TGTGCCAGCACTACAGCCCCACAGGGAGGTCAGCCCCAGCATTTT.